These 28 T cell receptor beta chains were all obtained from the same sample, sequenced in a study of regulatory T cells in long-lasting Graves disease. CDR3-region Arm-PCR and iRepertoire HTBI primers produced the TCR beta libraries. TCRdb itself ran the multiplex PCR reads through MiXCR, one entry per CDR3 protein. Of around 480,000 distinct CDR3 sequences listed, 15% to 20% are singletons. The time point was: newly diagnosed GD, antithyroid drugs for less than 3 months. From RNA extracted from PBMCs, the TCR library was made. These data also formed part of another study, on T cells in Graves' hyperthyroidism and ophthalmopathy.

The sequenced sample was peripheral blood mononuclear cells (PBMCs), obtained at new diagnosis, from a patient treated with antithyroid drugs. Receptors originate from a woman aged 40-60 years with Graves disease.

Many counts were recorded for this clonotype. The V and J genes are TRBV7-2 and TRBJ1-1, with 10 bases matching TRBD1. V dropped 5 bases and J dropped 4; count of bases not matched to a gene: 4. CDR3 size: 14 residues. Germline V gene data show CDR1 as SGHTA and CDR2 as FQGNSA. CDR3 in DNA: TGTGCCAGCAGCCATAGGACAGGGGGCACTGAAGCTTTCTTT. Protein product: CASSHRTGGTEAFF.

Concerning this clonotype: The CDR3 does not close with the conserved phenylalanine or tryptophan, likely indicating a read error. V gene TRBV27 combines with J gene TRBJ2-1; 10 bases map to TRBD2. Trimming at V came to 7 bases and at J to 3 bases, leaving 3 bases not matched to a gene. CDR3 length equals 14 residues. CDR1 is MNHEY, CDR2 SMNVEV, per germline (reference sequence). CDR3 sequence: CASTIAGGYNEQFS. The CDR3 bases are TGTGCCAGCACCATAGCGGGGGGCTACAATGAGCAGTTCTCC.

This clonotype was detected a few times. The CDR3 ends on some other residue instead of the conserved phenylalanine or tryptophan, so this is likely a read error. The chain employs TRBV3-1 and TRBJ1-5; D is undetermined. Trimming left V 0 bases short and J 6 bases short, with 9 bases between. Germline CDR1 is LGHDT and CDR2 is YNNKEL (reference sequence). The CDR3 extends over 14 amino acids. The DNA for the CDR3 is TGTGCCAGCAGCCAAGAGTCAGCGGGTCAGCCCCAGCATTCT. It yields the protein CASSQESAGQPQHS.

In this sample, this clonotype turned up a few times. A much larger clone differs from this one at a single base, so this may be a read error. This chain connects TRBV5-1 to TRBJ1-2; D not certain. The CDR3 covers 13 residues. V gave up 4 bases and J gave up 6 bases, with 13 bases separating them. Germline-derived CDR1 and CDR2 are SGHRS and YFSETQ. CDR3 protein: CASSSSAGHGYTF. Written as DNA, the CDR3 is TGCGCCAGCAGCAGCTCAGCGGGCCATGGCTACACCTTC. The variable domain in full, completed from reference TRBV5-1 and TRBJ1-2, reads KAGVTQTPRYLIKTRGQQVTLSCSPISGHRSVSWYQQTPGQGLQFLFEYFSETQRNKGNFPGRFSGRQFSNSRSEMNVSTLELGDSALYLCASSSSAGHGYTFGSGTRLTVV.

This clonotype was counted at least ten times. The CDR3 loop is CASSAGTEGEQFF. CDR3 in DNA: TGTGCCAGCAGCGCCGGGACAGAGGGTGAGCAGTTCTTC. V is TRBV11-1 and J is TRBJ2-1, with 7 bases identical to TRBD1. The CDR3 extends over 13 amino acids. Germline V gives CDR1 SGHAT, CDR2 FQDESV (reference sequence). With V trimmed by 5 bases and J by 9 bases, 7 bases remained unmatched.

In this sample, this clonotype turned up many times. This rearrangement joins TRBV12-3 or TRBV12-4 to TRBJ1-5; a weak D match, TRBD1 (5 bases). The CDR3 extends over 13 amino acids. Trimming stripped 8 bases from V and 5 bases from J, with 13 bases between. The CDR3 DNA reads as TGTGCCAGCGGGACCGAGAGTTATCAGCCCCAGCATTTT. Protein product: CASGTESYQPQHF.

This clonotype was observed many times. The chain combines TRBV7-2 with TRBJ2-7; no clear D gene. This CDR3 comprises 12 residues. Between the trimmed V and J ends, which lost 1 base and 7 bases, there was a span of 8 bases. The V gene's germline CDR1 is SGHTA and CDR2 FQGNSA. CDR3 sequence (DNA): TGTGCCAGCAGCTTAGTTCTCCTGGAGCAGTACTTC. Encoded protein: CASSLVLLEQYF.

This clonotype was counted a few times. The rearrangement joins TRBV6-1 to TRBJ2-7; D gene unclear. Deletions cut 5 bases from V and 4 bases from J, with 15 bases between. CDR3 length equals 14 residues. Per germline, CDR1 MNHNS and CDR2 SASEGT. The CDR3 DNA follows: TGTGCCAGCAGTAACCCCCTGAAGGGATACGAGCAGTACTTC. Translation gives CASSNPLKGYEQYF.

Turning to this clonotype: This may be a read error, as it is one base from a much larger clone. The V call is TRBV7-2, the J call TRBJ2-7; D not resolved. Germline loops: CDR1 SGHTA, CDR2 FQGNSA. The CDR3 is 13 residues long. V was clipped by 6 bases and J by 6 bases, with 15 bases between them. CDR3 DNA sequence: TGTGCCAGCAGAGCCCAAGGCCCACTCGAGCAGTACTTC. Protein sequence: CASRAQGPLEQYF.

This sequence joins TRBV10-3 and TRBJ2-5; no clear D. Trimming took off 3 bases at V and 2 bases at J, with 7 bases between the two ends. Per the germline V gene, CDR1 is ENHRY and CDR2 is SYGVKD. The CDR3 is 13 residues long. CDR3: CAISDQYQETQYF. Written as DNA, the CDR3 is TGTGCCATCAGTGATCAGTATCAAGAGACCCAGTACTTC.

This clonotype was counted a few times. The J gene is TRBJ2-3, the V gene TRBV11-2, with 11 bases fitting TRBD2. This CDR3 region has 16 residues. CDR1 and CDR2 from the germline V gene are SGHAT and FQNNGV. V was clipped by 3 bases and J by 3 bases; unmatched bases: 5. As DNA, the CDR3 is TGTGCCAGCAGCTTCAGTAGCGGGGGGGCGACAGATACGCAGTATTTT. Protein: CASSFSSGGATDTQYF.

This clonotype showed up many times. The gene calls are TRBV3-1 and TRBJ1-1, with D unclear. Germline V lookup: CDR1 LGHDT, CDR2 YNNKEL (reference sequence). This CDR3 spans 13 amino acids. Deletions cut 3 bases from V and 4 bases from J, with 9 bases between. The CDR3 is CASSQGRSTEAFF. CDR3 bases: TGTGCCAGCAGCCAGGGAAGAAGCACTGAAGCTTTCTTT.

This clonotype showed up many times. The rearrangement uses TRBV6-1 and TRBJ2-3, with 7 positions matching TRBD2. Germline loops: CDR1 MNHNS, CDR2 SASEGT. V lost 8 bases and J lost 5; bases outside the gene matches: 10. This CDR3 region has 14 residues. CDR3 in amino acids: CASSGAGRVDTQYF. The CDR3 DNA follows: TGTGCCAGCTCCGGAGCGGGGAGGGTAGATACGCAGTATTTT.

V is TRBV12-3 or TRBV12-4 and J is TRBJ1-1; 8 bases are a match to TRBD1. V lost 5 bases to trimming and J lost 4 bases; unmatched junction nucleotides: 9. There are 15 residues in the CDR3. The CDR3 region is CASSPGGTGSTEAFF. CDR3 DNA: TGTGCCAGCAGTCCAGGGGGCACAGGGTCCACTGAAGCTTTCTTT.

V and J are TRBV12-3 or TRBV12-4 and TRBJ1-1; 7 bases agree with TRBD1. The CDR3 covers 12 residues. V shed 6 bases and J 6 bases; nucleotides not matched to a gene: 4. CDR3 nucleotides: TGTGCCAGCAGGGGGGACAGTTCTGAAGCTTTCTTT. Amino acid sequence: CASRGDSSEAFF.

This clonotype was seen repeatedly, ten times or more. The CDR3: CASSPQGGSYNEQFF. The DNA for the CDR3 is TGCGCCAGCAGCCCACAGGGCGGATCCTACAATGAGCAGTTCTTC. The chain recombines TRBV5-1 with TRBJ2-1, with D perhaps TRBD1 (6 bases). The CDR3 contains 15 residues. V gave up 4 bases and J gave up 1 base, with 12 bases separating them. Germline V gives CDR1 SGHRS, CDR2 YFSETQ.

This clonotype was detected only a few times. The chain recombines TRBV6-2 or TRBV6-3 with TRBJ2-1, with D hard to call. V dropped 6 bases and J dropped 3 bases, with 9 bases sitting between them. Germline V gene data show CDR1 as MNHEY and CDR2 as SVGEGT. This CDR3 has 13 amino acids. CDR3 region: CASSPGFYNEQFF. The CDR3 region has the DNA TGTGCCAGCAGCCCCGGGTTCTACAATGAGCAGTTCTTC.

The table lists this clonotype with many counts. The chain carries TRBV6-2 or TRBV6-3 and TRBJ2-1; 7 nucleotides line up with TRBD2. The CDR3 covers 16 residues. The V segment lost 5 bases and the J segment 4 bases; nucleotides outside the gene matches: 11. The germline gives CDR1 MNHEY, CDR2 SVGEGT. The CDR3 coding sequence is TGTGCCAGCAGTCAGGATGGGGGAGGGATTTACAATGAGCAGTTCTTC. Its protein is CASSQDGGGIYNEQFF.

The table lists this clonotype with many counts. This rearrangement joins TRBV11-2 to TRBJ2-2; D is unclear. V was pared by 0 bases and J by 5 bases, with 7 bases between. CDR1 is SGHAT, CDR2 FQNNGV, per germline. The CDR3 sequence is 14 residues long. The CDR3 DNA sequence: TGTGCCAGCAGCTTAGATACTAAAACCGGGGAGCTGTTTTTT. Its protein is CASSLDTKTGELFF.

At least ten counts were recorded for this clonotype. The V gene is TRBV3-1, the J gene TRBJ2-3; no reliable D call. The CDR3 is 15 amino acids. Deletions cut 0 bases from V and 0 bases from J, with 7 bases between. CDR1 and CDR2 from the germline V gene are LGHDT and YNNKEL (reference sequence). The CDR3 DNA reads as TGTGCCAGCAGCCAAGATGATACCAGCACAGATACGCAGTATTTT. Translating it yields CASSQDDTSTDTQYF.

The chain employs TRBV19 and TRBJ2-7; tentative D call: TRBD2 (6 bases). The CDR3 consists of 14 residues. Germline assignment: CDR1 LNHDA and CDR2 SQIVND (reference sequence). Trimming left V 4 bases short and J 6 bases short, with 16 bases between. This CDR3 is CASSTGTGGVEQYF. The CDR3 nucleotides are TGTGCCAGTAGTACAGGGACTGGCGGGGTCGAGCAGTACTTC.

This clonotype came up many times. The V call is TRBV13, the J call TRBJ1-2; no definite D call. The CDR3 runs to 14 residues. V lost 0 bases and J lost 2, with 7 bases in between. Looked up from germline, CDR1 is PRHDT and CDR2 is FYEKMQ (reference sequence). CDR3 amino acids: CASSLGAGNYGYTF. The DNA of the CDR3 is TGTGCCAGCAGCTTAGGGGCGGGAAACTATGGCTACACCTTC.

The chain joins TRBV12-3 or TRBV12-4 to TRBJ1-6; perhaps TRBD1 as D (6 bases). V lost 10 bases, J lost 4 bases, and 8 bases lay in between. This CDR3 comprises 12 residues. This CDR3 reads CATRGYNSPLHF. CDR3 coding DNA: TGTGCCACCAGGGGATATAATTCACCCCTCCACTTT.

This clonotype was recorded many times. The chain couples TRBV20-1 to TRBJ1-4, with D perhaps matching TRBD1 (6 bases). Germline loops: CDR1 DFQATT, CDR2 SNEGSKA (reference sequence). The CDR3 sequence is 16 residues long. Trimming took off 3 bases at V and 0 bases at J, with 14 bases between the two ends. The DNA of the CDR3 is TGCAGTGCTAGTCGGGGGGCGGCTCCAACTAATGAAAAACTGTTTTTT. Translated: CSASRGAAPTNEKLFF.

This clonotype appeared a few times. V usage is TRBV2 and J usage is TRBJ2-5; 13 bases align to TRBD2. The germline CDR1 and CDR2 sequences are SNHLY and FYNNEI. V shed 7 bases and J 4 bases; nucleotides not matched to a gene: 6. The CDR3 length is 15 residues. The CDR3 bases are TGTGCCAGCAACCAACTAGCGGGGGGGCGAGAGACCCAGTACTTC. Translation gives CASNQLAGGRETQYF.

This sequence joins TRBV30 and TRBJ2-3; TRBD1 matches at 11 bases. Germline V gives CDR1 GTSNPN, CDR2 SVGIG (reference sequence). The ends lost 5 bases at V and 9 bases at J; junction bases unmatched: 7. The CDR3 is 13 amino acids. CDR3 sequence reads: CAWRDRGKDTQYF. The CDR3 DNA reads TGTGCCTGGCGGGACAGGGGGAAAGACACGCAGTATTTT.

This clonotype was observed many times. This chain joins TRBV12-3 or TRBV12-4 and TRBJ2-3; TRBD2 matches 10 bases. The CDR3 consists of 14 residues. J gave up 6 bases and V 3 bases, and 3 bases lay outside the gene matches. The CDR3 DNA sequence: TGTGCCAGCAGTTTTAGCGGGGGGCCGGATACGCAGTATTTT. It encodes CASSFSGGPDTQYF.

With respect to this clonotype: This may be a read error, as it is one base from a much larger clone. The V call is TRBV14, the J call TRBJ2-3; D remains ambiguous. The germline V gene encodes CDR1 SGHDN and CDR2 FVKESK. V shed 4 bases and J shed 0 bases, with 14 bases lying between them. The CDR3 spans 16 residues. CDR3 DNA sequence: TGTGCCAGCAGCCTGTTAGAGTCCGACAGCACAGATACGCAGTATTTT. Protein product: CASSLLESDSTDTQYF.